This T cell receptor beta chain was retrieved from a study of identical twins. Everyone who gave samples was a healthy Caucasian. MiXCR, run by TCRdb on the 5' RACE reads, gives a single entry per CDR3 protein. The data hold hundreds of thousands of distinct CDR3 sequences, with roughly 6.6% observed a single time. Ten or more counts support this clonotype. Its specificity is unknown. Findings of the study overall: Where beta out-of-frame sequences were concerned, excess twin sharing was weaker. A cross-sectional statistical analysis, not follow-up of the same donors, supported the conclusions. The abundant beta clonotypes from cord blood had fewer insertions, and memory repertoires had none of this.

The same sample was also used in a study of yellow fever vaccine responses in identical twins.

This TCR came from a woman aged 18-35 years in good health. Sequenced input: PBMCs.

CDR3 loop: CSVAGHRNNEQFF. CDR3 nucleotides: TGCAGCGTGGCGGGACACAGAAACAATGAGCAGTTCTTC. The chain recombines TRBV29-1 with TRBJ2-1; D assignment may be TRBD1 or TRBD2 (6 bases each). CDR3 length: 13 amino acids. Germline V gives CDR1 SQVTM, CDR2 ANQGSEA. Trimming pared 6 bases from V and 5 bases from J, leaving 14 bases between.